This entry concerns a single T cell receptor (beta chain). The data are from a study of cytomegalovirus exposure and HLA in healthy donors. Vbeta (60) and Jbeta (13) primers were used in the PCR. The assay was immunoSEQ multiplex PCR, and TCRdb's table has in-frame clones only and misses some. Of roughly 120,000 clones in the sample, 74% are singletons; the top ten hold approximately 10%. The receptor was isolated from a woman aged 45-59 years in good health and CMV-seropositive. The specimen was PBMCs.

CDR3 in amino acids: CASSWETGAVGELFF. The CDR3 nucleotides read TGCGCCAGCAGCTGGGAGACAGGGGCGGTCGGGGAGCTGTTTTTT. This chain links TRBV5-1 with TRBJ2-2; 8 bases match TRBD1. CDR3 length: 15 amino acids. Germline CDR1 SGHRS, CDR2 YFSETQ. The junction had 8 bases not matched to a gene; V was cut back by 3 bases and J by 7 bases.